What follows are 27 T cell receptor beta chains derived from one specimen sequenced in a study of cytomegalovirus exposure and HLA in healthy donors. PCR involved 60 Vbeta and 13 Jbeta primers. Generated by immunoSEQ multiplex PCR, the TCRdb table keeps only in-frame clones and is missing some. The table lists 120,000 or so clones, around three quarters of them singletons. The sample consisted of PBMCs. Every receptor here comes from a man aged 25-45 years in good health and CMV-seronegative.

The J gene is TRBJ1-5, the V gene TRBV2, with D maybe TRBD1 (6 bases). This CDR3 is 16 amino acids long. Trimming took 6 bases from V and 1 from J, leaving 16 bases between them. From germline, CDR1 is SNHLY and CDR2 FYNNEI. For the CDR3, the DNA is TGTGCCAGCAGCCCCAGGACCGGACAGAGCAATCAGCCCCAGCATTTT. Its protein is CASSPRTGQSNQPQHF.

The V and J genes are TRBV28 and TRBJ2-2; 8 nucleotides line up with TRBD1. CDR3 length equals 13 residues. Germline trimming cut 8 bases from V and 4 bases from J; bases unmatched to any gene: 3. The germline V gene has CDR1 MDHEN and CDR2 SYDVKM. CDR3 nucleotides: TGTGCCAGCGGAACAGGGGGCACCGGGGAGCTGTTTTTT. It is translated as CASGTGGTGELFF.

The chain uses TRBV5-4 and TRBJ2-1; D is undetermined. This CDR3 has 13 residues. V was trimmed by 0 bases and J by 7 bases, leaving 8 bases between them. Germline CDR1 is SGHNT and CDR2 is YYREEE (reference sequence). CDR3 protein: CASSLALANEQFF. The CDR3 coding sequence is TGTGCCAGCAGCTTGGCTTTGGCAAATGAGCAGTTCTTC.

The chain couples TRBV6-5 to TRBJ1-2; the match to TRBD1 covers 10 bases. CDR1 and CDR2 (germline): MNHEY, SVGAGI. J gave up 4 bases and V 6 bases, and 5 bases lay outside the gene matches. The CDR3 loop spans 14 amino acids. DNA of the CDR3: TGTGCCAGCAGGACAGGGGGCGCTGGCTATGGCTACACCTTC. This translates into CASRTGGAGYGYTF.

The V call is TRBV7-2, the J call TRBJ1-5; a possible D gene is TRBD1 (5 bases). The CDR3 is 15 residues long. Trimming cost V 0 bases and J 1 base, with 7 bases left between them. Germline loops: CDR1 SGHTA, CDR2 FQGNSA. The CDR3, as DNA: TGTGCCAGCAGCTTAGCTCGGGGGAGCAATCAGCCCCAGCATTTT. This encodes CASSLARGSNQPQHF.

This clone was found a few times. The chain has TRBV4-1 and TRBJ2-7, with 13 bases fitting TRBD2. The trim removed 1 base at V and 3 bases at J, leaving 6 bases unmatched. CDR1 is MGHRA, CDR2 YSYEKL, per germline. The CDR3 runs to 17 residues. Written as DNA, the CDR3 is TGCGCCAGCAGCCAAGTAGGGAGGACTAGCGGGAGCTACGAGCAGTACTTC. Its translation is CASSQVGRTSGSYEQYF.

This chain connects TRBV5-6 to TRBJ2-7; TRBD2 aligns across 9 bases. From germline, CDR1 is SGHDT and CDR2 YYEEEE. The CDR3 has 15 amino acids. Trimming removed 1 base from V and 3 bases from J; junction bases left unmatched: 5. CDR3 sequence reads: CASSLSLAGFYEQYF. Here the CDR3 DNA reads TGTGCCAGCAGCTTGAGCCTAGCGGGATTCTACGAGCAGTACTTC.

The chain uses TRBV27 and TRBJ2-5; TRBD2 matches at 7 bases. Germline loops: CDR1 MNHEY, CDR2 SMNVEV (reference sequence). V shed 6 bases and J 2 bases; nucleotides not matched to a gene: 9. The CDR3 is 15 residues long. CDR3 region: CASRDLGGDQETQYF. The CDR3 DNA reads as TGTGCCAGCAGGGACCTGGGAGGGGATCAAGAGACCCAGTACTTC.

This chain connects TRBV7-9 to TRBJ1-3; the match to TRBD1 covers 7 bases. Germline V CDR1 and CDR2: SEHNR, FQNEAQ (reference sequence). V gave up 5 bases and J gave up 1 base; unmatched junction bases: 8. This CDR3 is built from 16 residues. The CDR3 reads CASSENRQGSGNTIYF. The CDR3 nucleotides read TGTGCCAGCAGCGAAAATAGACAGGGATCTGGAAACACCATATATTTT.

Of note for this clone: At one boundary the junction diverges from the germline segment, which might be a read error. This chain joins TRBV6-5 and TRBJ1-2; 7 positions match TRBD1. From germline, CDR1 is MNHEY and CDR2 SVGAGI. This CDR3 is 12 amino acids long. For the CDR3, the DNA is TGTGCCAGCACCCCAGGGGGTTATGGCTACCCCTTC. Translated: CASTPGGYGYPF.

The chain has TRBV9 and TRBJ2-7; perhaps TRBD1 as D (5 bases). Trimming removed 0 bases from V and 3 bases from J, with 10 bases in between. CDR1 and CDR2 from the germline V gene are SGDLS and YYNGEE. The CDR3 has 14 amino acids. CDR3 sequence: CASSVGVGHYEQYF. In DNA form, the CDR3 reads TGTGCCAGCAGCGTAGGTGTCGGACACTACGAGCAGTACTTC.

V usage is TRBV2 and J usage is TRBJ2-5; 8 bases line up with TRBD1. The CDR3 is 14 amino acids. The germline CDR1 and CDR2 sequences are SNHLY and FYNNEI. With V trimmed by 7 bases and J by 5 bases, 9 bases remained unmatched. The CDR3 DNA reads TGTGCCAGCATCGGAGGGACAGGTGGGGAGACCCAGTACTTC. Translated, it gives CASIGGTGGETQYF.

This clone was seen a handful of times. This rearrangement joins TRBV11-2 to TRBJ1-1, with D possibly matching TRBD1 (5 bases). CDR1 and CDR2 from the germline V gene are SGHAT and FQNNGV. The germline V and J ends were trimmed by 5 bases and 1 base, with 11 bases remaining between them. CDR3 length equals 14 residues. The CDR3 sequence is CASSPPRENTEAFF. The DNA for the CDR3 is TGTGCCAGCAGCCCCCCCAGGGAGAACACTGAAGCTTTCTTT.

The chain combines TRBV11-3 with TRBJ2-7; D gene ambiguous. The germline V and J ends were trimmed by 9 bases and 3 bases, with 9 bases remaining between them. CDR3 length: 11 residues. Germline CDR1 SGHNT, CDR2 YENEEA. The DNA for the CDR3 is TGTGCCAGTCACGGTGGCTACGAGCAGTACTTC. This sequence encodes CASHGGYEQYF.

V is TRBV11-3 and J is TRBJ2-7, with a possible D match to TRBD1 (6 bases). The V end was cut by 5 bases, the J end by 3 bases, with 14 bases between. The germline CDR1 and CDR2 sequences are SGHNT and YENEEA. The CDR3 totals 14 residues. CDR3: CASSLQQGSYEQYF. As DNA, the CDR3 is TGTGCCAGCAGCCTCCAACAGGGAAGCTACGAGCAGTACTTC.

The rearrangement links TRBV19 to TRBJ2-3; D perhaps matches TRBD2 (5 bases). Trimming took off 7 bases at V and 5 bases at J, with 19 bases between the two ends. The CDR3 totals 15 residues. CDR1 and CDR2 from the germline V gene are LNHDA and SQIVND (reference sequence). The CDR3 region is CASTWGVGELDTQYF. The CDR3 DNA is TGTGCCAGTACGTGGGGAGTGGGAGAGTTAGATACGCAGTATTTT.

The chain recombines TRBV6-1 with TRBJ1-4; no firm D call. Germline V gene sequence: CDR1 MNHNS, CDR2 SASEGT. This CDR3 contains 11 residues. Trimming left V 7 bases short and J 4 bases short, with 4 bases between. The CDR3, as DNA: TGTGCCAGCATCAATAATGAAAAACTGTTTTTT. Protein: CASINNEKLFF.

The gene calls are TRBV19 and TRBJ1-2, with D tentatively TRBD1 (5 bases). This CDR3 contains 14 residues. V was cut by 6 bases and J by 6 bases, with 17 bases left in between. Germline CDR1 LNHDA, CDR2 SQIVND (reference sequence). The CDR3 sequence: CASSTILRGDGYTF. CDR3 in DNA: TGTGCCAGTAGCACCATCCTACGGGGGGATGGCTACACCTTC.

The gene calls are TRBV25-1 and TRBJ1-4; 9 nucleotides agree with TRBD1. Germline loops: CDR1 MGHDK, CDR2 SYGVNS. The CDR3 runs to 14 residues. V lost 10 bases, J lost 6 bases, and 9 bases stayed unmatched. CDR3 amino acids: CATRAGTGYEKLFF. As DNA, the CDR3 is TGTGCCACACGAGCCGGGACAGGGTATGAAAAACTGTTTTTT. Together with reference TRBV25-1 and TRBJ1-4, the CDR3 gives the full variable domain: EADIYQTPRYLVIGTGKKITLECSQTMGHDKMYWYQQDPGMELHLIHYSYGVNSTEKGDLSSESTVSRIRTEHFPLTLESARPSHTSQYLCATRAGTGYEKLFFGSGTQLSVL.

DNA of the CDR3: TGTGCCAGCGGAGCCATGGGACAGGGGAGTCGAGAACCCACCTACGAGCAGTACTTC. This translates into CASGAMGQGSREPTYEQYF. The genes are TRBV27 and TRBJ2-7; TRBD1 aligns across 10 bases. Per germline, CDR1 MNHEY and CDR2 SMNVEV (reference sequence). The trim removed 8 bases at V and 2 bases at J, leaving 21 bases unmatched. The CDR3 loop spans 19 amino acids.

The chain joins TRBV27 to TRBJ2-2; TRBD2 might be the D (6 bases). This CDR3 contains 14 residues. The V end lost 7 bases, the J end lost 0 bases, and 9 bases lay between the germline ends. Germline CDR1 MNHEY, CDR2 SMNVEV (reference sequence). The CDR3 region has the DNA TGTGCCAGCATGGGGGGACCGAACACCGGGGAGCTGTTTTTT. This codes for CASMGGPNTGELFF.

This chain joins TRBV21-1 and TRBJ2-2; the table gives TRBD2 as D, unverified against the DNA. TRBV21-1 is designated a pseudogene. This CDR3 is built from 16 residues. CDR3 amino acids: CASTPGRREKAGELFF. The CDR3 DNA sequence: TGTGCCAGCACCCCGGGGAGGCGGGAGAAGGCCGGGGAGCTGTTTTTT.

The chain employs TRBV29-1 and TRBJ2-6, with TRBD1 identical over 10 bases. The germline CDR1 and CDR2 sequences are SQVTM and ANQGSEA. Trimming took 7 bases from V and 3 from J; bases not matched to a gene: 6. The CDR3 spans 15 residues. CDR3 residues: CSAGTGVIGANVLTF. The DNA for the CDR3 is TGCAGCGCCGGGACAGGGGTTATTGGGGCCAACGTCCTGACTTTC.

The rearrangement uses TRBV29-1 and TRBJ1-1; 8 bases fit TRBD1. Germline CDR1 SQVTM, CDR2 ANQGSEA. Losses at the gene ends were 3 bases for V and 4 bases for J; bases not matched to a gene: 1. CDR3 length: 12 residues. CDR3 in amino acids: CSVDTGGTEAFF. Here the CDR3 DNA reads TGCAGCGTTGACACAGGGGGCACTGAAGCTTTCTTT.

A single count supports this clone. V gene TRBV27 combines with J gene TRBJ2-1; 7 bases match TRBD2. The CDR3 consists of 16 residues. Germline CDR1 MNHEY, CDR2 SMNVEV (reference sequence). Losses at the gene ends were 6 bases for V and 0 bases for J; bases not matched to a gene: 8. The CDR3 sequence is CASSDYQRDSYNEQFF. In DNA, the CDR3 is TGTGCCAGCAGCGACTATCAGCGGGACTCCTACAATGAGCAGTTCTTC.

V is TRBV6-5 and J is TRBJ1-4; TRBD1 agrees at 7 bases. Germline trimming cut 5 bases from V and 4 bases from J; bases unmatched to any gene: 7. The CDR3 runs to 15 residues. From germline, CDR1 is MNHEY and CDR2 SVGAGI. CDR3: CASSIQGGLNEKLFF. Written as DNA, the CDR3 is TGTGCCAGCAGTATACAAGGGGGCCTTAATGAAAAACTGTTTTTT.

The chain employs TRBV11-2 and TRBJ2-3, with TRBD1 identical over 7 bases. CDR1 and CDR2 from the germline V gene are SGHAT and FQNNGV. This CDR3 region has 17 residues. J was trimmed by 6 bases and V by 2 bases; bases with no gene match: 14. The CDR3 coding sequence is TGTGCCAGCAGCTTATATGGCGTAACAGGGGCCGGGGATACGCAGTATTTT. It codes for CASSLYGVTGAGDTQYF. The full variable domain, completed using reference TRBV11-2 and TRBJ2-3, is EAGVAQSPRYKIIEKRQSVAFWCNPISGHATLYWYQQILGQGPKLLIQFQNNGVVDDSQLPKDRFSAERLKGVDSTLKIQPAKLEDSAVYLCASSLYGVTGAGDTQYFGPGTRLTVL.